Detailed here is one T cell receptor (beta chain). The antigen is undetermined. Per germline, CDR1 SGHRS and CDR2 YFSETQ. The CDR3 covers 13 residues. Trimming pared 5 bases from V and 2 bases from J, leaving 10 bases between. This entry belongs to a study of shared clonotypes between healthy human individuals. Overall study findings and caveats: A small donor pool kept down the genetic and exposure-history diversity that was represented. For sorted subsets, rarefaction showed incomplete sequencing despite large depth.

Some clones are missing from TCRdb's copy, which holds only in-frame ones; the method was immunoSEQ multiplex PCR. The data hold 170,000 or so clones, with approximately 60% observed a single time. The authors divided CD4+ cells into CD45RA+ naive and CD45RA-negative memory subsets. The TCR was taken from a man aged 30 to 39 in good health. The sequenced sample consisted of memory CD4+ T cells sorted from blood. Subset defined: CD45RA-negative fraction. The V gene is TRBV5-1, the J gene TRBJ1-1, with D possibly being TRBD1 (6 bases). As DNA, the CDR3 is TGCGCCAGCAGGTCGGACAGTAACACTGAAGCTTTCTTT. Translating it yields CASRSDSNTEAFF.